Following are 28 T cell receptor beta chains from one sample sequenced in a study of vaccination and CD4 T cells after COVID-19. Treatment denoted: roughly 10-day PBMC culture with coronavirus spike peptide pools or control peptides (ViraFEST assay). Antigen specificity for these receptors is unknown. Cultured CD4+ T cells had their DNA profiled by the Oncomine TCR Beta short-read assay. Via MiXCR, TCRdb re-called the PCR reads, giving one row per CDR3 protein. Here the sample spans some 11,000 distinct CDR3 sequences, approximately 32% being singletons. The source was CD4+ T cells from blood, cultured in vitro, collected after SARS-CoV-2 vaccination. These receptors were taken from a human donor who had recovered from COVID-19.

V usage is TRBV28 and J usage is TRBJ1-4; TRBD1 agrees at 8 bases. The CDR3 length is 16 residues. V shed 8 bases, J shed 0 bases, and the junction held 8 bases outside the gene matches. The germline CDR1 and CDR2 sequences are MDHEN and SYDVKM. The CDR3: CASLVDRASTNEKLFF. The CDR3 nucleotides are TGTGCCAGCCTAGTGGACAGGGCGTCAACTAATGAAAAACTGTTTTTT. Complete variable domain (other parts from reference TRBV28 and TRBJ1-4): DVKVTQSSRYLVKRTGEKVFLECVQDMDHENMFWYRQDPGLGLRLIYFSYDVKMKEKGDIPEGYSVSREKKERFSLILESASTNQTSMYLCASLVDRASTNEKLFFGSGTQLSVL.

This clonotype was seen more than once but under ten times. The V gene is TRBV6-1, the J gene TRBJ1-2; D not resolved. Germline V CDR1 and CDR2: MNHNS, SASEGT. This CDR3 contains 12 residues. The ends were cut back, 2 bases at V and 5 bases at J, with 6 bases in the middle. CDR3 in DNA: TGTGCCAGCAGTGAAATCCCGTATGGCTACACCTTC. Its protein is CASSEIPYGYTF.

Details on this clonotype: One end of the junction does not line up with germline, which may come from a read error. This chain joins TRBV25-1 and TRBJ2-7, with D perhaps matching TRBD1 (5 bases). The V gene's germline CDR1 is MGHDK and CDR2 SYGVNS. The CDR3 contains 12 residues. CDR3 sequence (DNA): TGTGCTAGCAGTAAGGCAGGGTGGGAGCAGTACTTC. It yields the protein CASSKAGWEQYF.

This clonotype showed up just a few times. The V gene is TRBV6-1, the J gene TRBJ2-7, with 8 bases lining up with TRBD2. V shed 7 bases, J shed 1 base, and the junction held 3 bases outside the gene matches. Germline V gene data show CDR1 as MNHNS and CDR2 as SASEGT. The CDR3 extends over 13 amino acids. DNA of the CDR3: TGTGCCAGCAAAAGCGGGGGATCCTACGAGCAGTACTTC. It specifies CASKSGGSYEQYF.

The CDR3 loop is CSVDLGTSGRGPGTQYF. CDR3 coding DNA: TGCAGCGTTGATCTTGGGACTAGCGGGAGGGGCCCAGGGACGCAGTATTTT. The chain has TRBV29-1 and TRBJ2-3; TRBD2 matches at 16 bases. Germline CDR1 is SQVTM and CDR2 is ANQGSEA. Germline trimming cut 3 bases from V and 9 bases from J; bases unmatched to any gene: 12. This CDR3 comprises 17 residues.

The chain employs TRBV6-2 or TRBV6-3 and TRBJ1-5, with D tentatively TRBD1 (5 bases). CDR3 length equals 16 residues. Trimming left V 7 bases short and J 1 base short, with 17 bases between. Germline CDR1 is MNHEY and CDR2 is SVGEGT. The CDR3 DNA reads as TGTGCCAGCAACAAGGCGGGACTTCGAAGCAATCAGCCCCAGCATTTT. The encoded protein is CASNKAGLRSNQPQHF.

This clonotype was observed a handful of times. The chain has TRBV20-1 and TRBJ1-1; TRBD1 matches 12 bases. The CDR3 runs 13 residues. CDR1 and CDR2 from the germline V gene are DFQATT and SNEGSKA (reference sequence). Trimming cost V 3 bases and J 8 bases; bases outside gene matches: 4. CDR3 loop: CSARGDRGQEAFF. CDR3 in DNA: TGCAGTGCTAGGGGGGACAGGGGGCAAGAAGCTTTCTTT.

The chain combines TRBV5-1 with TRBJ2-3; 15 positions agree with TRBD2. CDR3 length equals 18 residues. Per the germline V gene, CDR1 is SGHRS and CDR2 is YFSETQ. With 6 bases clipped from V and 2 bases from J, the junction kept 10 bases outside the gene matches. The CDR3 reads CASTTGLAGGPPTDTQYF. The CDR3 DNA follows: TGCGCCAGCACCACCGGACTAGCGGGAGGGCCCCCCACAGATACGCAGTATTTT.

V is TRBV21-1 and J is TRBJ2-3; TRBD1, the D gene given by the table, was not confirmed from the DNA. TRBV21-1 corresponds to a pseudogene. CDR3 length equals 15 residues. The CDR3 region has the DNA TGTGCCAGCAGCTTCCGGGACAGGGATGTAGATACGCAGTATTTT. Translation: CASSFRDRDVDTQYF.

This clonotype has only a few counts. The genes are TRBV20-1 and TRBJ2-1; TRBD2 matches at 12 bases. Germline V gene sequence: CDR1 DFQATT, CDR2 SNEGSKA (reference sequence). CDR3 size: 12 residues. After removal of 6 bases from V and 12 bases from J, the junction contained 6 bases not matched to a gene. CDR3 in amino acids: CSAATSGRRQFF. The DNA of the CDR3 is TGCAGTGCCGCTACTAGCGGGAGGAGGCAGTTCTTC.

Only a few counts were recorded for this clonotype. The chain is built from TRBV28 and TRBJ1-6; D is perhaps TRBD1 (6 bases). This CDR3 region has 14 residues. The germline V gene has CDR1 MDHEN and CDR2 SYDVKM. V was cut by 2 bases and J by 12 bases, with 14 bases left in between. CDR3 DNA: TGTGCCAGCAGTTTAATACAGGGAGTAGTACCCCTCCACTTT. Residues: CASSLIQGVVPLHF.

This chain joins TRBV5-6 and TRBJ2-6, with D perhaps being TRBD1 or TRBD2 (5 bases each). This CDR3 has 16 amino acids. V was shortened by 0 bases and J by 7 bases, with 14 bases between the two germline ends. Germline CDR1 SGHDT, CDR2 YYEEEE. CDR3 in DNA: TGTGCCAGCAGCTTGGGAATCTCGAGGGGAGCCAACGTCCTGACTTTC. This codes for CASSLGISRGANVLTF.

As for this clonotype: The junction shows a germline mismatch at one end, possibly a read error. The chain's CDR3 is CASSLGQGQQQYF. The DNA of the CDR3 is TGTGCTAGCAGCTTAGGCCAGGGGCAGCAGCAGTACTTC. V usage is TRBV7-7 and J usage is TRBJ2-7, with D maybe TRBD1 (6 bases). Germline V gives CDR1 SSHAT, CDR2 FNYEAQ (reference sequence). This CDR3 contains 13 residues.

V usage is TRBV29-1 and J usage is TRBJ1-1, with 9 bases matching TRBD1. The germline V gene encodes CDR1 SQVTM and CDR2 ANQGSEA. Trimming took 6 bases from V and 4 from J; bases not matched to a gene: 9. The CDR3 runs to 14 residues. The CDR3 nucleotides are TGCAGCGTGGCGGGACAGGGCGTCCTCACTGAAGCTTTCTTT. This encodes CSVAGQGVLTEAFF.

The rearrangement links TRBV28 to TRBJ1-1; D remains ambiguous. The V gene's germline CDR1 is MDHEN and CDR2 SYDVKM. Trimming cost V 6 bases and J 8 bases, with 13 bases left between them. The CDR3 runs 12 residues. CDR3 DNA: TGTGCCAGCAGCCCCTGGTTCTGGGAAGCTTTCTTT. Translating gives CASSPWFWEAFF.

CDR3 coding DNA: TGCAGTGCTAGCCTACGACAGGGGAAAGAGACCCAGTACTTC. Encoded protein: CSASLRQGKETQYF. The chain links TRBV20-1 to TRBJ2-5, with 8 bases lining up with TRBD1. CDR1 and CDR2 from the germline V gene are DFQATT and SNEGSKA (reference sequence). The trim removed 3 bases at V and 3 bases at J, leaving 6 bases unmatched. This CDR3 spans 14 amino acids.

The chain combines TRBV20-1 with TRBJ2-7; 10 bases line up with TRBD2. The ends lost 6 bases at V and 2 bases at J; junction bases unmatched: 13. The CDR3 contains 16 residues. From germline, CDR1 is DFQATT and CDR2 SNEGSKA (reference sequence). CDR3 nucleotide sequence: TGCAGTGCGACAGGTCCTAGCGGGAGTTTCGCCTACGAGCAGTACTTC. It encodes CSATGPSGSFAYEQYF.

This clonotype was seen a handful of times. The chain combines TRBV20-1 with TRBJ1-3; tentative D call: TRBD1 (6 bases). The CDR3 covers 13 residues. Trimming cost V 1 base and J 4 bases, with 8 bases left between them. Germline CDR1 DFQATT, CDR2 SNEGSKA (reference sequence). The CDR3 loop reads CSARGTVGNTIYF. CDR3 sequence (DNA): TGCAGTGCTAGAGGGACAGTCGGAAACACCATATATTTT.

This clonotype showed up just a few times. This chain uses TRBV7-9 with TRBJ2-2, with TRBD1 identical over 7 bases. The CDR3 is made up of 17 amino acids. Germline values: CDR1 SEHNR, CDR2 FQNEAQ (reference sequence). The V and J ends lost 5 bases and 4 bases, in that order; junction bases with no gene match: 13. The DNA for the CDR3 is TGTGCCAGCAGCCGACCACAGGGGACCCTAACCACCGGGGAGCTGTTTTTT. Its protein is CASSRPQGTLTTGELFF.

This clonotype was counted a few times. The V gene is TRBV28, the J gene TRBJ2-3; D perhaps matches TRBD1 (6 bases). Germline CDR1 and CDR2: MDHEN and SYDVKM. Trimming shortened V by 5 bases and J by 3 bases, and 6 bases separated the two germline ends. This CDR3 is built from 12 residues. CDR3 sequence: CASSDRTDTQYF. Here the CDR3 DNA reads TGTGCCAGCAGTGACAGGACAGATACGCAGTATTTT.

The CDR3 spells CASSRASGRSNEQFF. The DNA for the CDR3 is TGCGCCAGCAGCCGGGCTAGCGGGAGGTCCAATGAGCAGTTCTTC. This chain links TRBV4-3 with TRBJ2-1; 11 bases agree with TRBD2. The CDR3 extends over 15 amino acids. Trimming at V came to 4 bases and at J to 6 bases, leaving 5 bases not matched to a gene. From germline, CDR1 is LGHNA and CDR2 YSLEER.

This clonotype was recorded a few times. The CDR3 DNA reads TGCGCCAGCAGAGTACAAAGGGACGCAGGGCCAGAAGCTTTCTTT. As protein: CASRVQRDAGPEAFF. The rearrangement links TRBV10-2 to TRBJ1-1; the D gene is possibly TRBD1 (5 bases). The CDR3 has 15 amino acids. The germline gives CDR1 WSHSY, CDR2 SAAADI. V was clipped by 6 bases and J by 8 bases, with 22 bases between them.

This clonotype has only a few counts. Here the CDR3 reads CASRKTGGAFGYTF. The CDR3, as DNA: TGTGCCAGCAGGAAGACAGGGGGCGCGTTTGGCTACACCTTC. The chain carries TRBV19 and TRBJ1-2; 10 nucleotides align to TRBD1. Trimming cost V 9 bases and J 7 bases; bases outside gene matches: 11. CDR1 and CDR2 (germline): LNHDA, SQIVND (reference sequence). This CDR3 has 14 amino acids.

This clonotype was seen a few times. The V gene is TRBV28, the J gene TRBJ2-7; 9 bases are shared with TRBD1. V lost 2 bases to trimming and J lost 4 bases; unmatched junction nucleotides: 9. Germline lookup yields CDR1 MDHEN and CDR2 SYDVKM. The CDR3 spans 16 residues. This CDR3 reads CASSLLAGTGNYEQYF. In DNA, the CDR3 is TGTGCCAGCAGTTTACTTGCCGGGACAGGGAATTACGAGCAGTACTTC.

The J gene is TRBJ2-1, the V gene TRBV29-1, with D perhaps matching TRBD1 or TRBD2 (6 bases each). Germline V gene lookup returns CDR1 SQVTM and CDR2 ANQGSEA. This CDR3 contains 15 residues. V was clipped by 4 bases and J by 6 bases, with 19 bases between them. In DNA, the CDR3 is TGCAGCGTTGTAGGGGGGCTGTACGTTTTCAATGAGCAGTTCTTC. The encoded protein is CSVVGGLYVFNEQFF.

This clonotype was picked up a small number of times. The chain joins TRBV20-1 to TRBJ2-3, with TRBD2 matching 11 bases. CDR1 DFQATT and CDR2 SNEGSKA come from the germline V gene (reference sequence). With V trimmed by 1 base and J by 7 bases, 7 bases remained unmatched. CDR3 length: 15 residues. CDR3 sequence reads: CSARVVAGGPNTQYF. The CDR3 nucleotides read TGCAGTGCTAGAGTTGTAGCGGGAGGGCCTAATACGCAGTATTTT.

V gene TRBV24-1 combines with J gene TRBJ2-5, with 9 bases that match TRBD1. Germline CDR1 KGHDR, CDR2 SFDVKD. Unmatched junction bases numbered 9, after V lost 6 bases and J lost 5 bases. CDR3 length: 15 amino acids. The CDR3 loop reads CATSFRQGVRETQYF. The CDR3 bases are TGTGCCACCAGTTTTCGACAGGGGGTGAGGGAGACCCAGTACTTC.

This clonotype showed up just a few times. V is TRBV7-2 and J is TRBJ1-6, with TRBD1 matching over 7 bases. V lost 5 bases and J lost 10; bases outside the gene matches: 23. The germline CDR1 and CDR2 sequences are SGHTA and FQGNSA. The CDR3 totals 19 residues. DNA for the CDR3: TGTGCCAGCAGCCCTCAGGGGGGGCGGACCTTGGTTCCTGAATCACCCCTCCACTTT. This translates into CASSPQGGRTLVPESPLHF. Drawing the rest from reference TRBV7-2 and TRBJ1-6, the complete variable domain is GAGVSQSPSNKVTEKGKDVELRCDPISGHTALYWYRQSLGQGLEFLIYFQGNSAPDKSGLPSDRFSAERTGGSVSTLTIQRTQQEDSAVYLCASSPQGGRTLVPESPLHFGNGTRLTVT.